The 27 T cell receptor beta chains below come from one sample, sequenced in a study of T cell responses to AZD1222 COVID-19 vaccine. TCRdb's table, derived via immunoSEQ multiplex PCR, lists solely in-frame clones and lacks some. The sample consists of around 200,000 clones, more than 75% of them appearing once. The material sequenced was peripheral blood, taken on day 0 of AZD1222 vaccination. All receptors come from an adult in good health.

The chain has TRBV11-3 and TRBJ2-1, with no clear D. The CDR3 sequence is 12 residues long. With 5 bases removed from V and 10 bases from J, the gap between germline ends came to 12 bases. Germline assignment: CDR1 SGHNT and CDR2 YENEEA. CDR3 residues: CASSGIGREQFF. The CDR3, as DNA: TGTGCCAGCAGCGGGATCGGTCGCGAGCAGTTCTTC.

The V call is TRBV19, the J call TRBJ1-5; D is undetermined. CDR3 length: 14 amino acids. CDR1 is LNHDA, CDR2 SQIVND, per germline (reference sequence). Trimming took 6 bases from V and 2 from J, leaving 11 bases between them. The CDR3 loop reads CASSRGAGNQPQHF. CDR3 DNA sequence: TGTGCCAGTAGCCGGGGAGCGGGCAATCAGCCCCAGCATTTT. Drawing the rest from reference TRBV19 and TRBJ1-5, the complete variable domain is DGGITQSPKYLFRKEGQNVTLSCEQNLNHDAMYWYRQDPGQGLRLIYYSQIVNDFQKGDIAEGYSVSREKKESFPLTVTSAQKNPTAFYLCASSRGAGNQPQHFGDGTRLSIL.

The chain recombines TRBV11-2 with TRBJ1-2; D might be TRBD1 (5 bases). Between the trimmed V and J ends, which lost 3 bases and 4 bases, there was a span of 15 bases. The CDR3 runs to 15 residues. Per germline, CDR1 SGHAT and CDR2 FQNNGV. CDR3 loop: CASSFMEQDPYGYTF. The DNA of the CDR3 is TGTGCCAGCAGCTTCATGGAACAGGACCCCTATGGCTACACCTTC.

This sequence joins TRBV6-1 and TRBJ1-2; D may be TRBD1 (6 bases). In germline, CDR1 is MNHNS, CDR2 SASEGT. V gave up 4 bases and J gave up 1 base, with 16 bases separating them. There are 16 residues in the CDR3. The CDR3: CASSGGSPGHNYGYTF. For the CDR3, the DNA is TGTGCCAGCAGTGGGGGCTCACCGGGACATAACTATGGCTACACCTTC.

This sequence joins TRBV10-2 and TRBJ2-1, with TRBD2 identical over 9 bases. Germline CDR1 reads WSHSY; CDR2 reads SAAADI. The CDR3 has 14 residues. The V segment lost 9 bases and the J segment 7 bases; nucleotides outside the gene matches: 10. Here the CDR3 reads CASRGGRAPNEQFF. CDR3 sequence (DNA): TGCGCCAGTAGGGGCGGGAGGGCCCCTAATGAGCAGTTCTTC.

V and J are TRBV11-2 and TRBJ2-7; maybe TRBD2 (5 bases). CDR1 is SGHAT, CDR2 FQNNGV, per germline. Deletions cut 2 bases from V and 7 bases from J, with 12 bases between. CDR3 length equals 13 residues. The CDR3 here is CASSLLRTLEQYF. The CDR3 bases are TGTGCCAGCAGCTTATTACGGACTTTGGAGCAGTACTTC.

In DNA, the CDR3 is TGTGCCAGCAGCTTATGGGGGCAGCATTATGGCTACACCTTC. Translating gives CASSLWGQHYGYTF. J is TRBJ1-2 and V is TRBV7-2, with a weak D call TRBD1 (6 bases). Germline V gives CDR1 SGHTA, CDR2 FQGNSA. This CDR3 is 14 amino acids long. Trimming took 2 bases from V and 5 from J, leaving 12 bases between them.

The rearrangement uses TRBV11-3 and TRBJ2-1, with D perhaps given as TRBD1 or TRBD2 (5 bases each). CDR1 is SGHNT and CDR2 is YENEEA in the germline V gene. The CDR3 has 14 residues. Trimming pared 1 base from V and 10 bases from J, leaving 14 bases between. The CDR3 sequence is CASSLGGPVLEQFF. CDR3 in DNA: TGTGCCAGCAGCTTAGGGGGACCGGTATTGGAGCAGTTCTTC.

V is TRBV7-9 and J is TRBJ2-7; no reliable D call. This CDR3 spans 13 amino acids. V was shortened by 1 base and J by 5 bases, with 9 bases between the two germline ends. From germline, CDR1 is SEHNR and CDR2 FQNEAQ (reference sequence). The CDR3: CASSLVGSHEQYF. Written as DNA, the CDR3 is TGTGCCAGCAGCTTAGTGGGCAGCCACGAGCAGTACTTC. Full variable domain (missing parts from reference TRBV7-9 and TRBJ2-7): DTGVSQNPRHKITKRGQNVTFRCDPISEHNRLYWYRQTLGQGPEFLTYFQNEAQLEKSRLLSDRFSAERPKGSFSTLEIQRTEQGDSAMYLCASSLVGSHEQYFGPGTRLTVT.

The CDR3 here is CASTLGAASEQYF. The CDR3 DNA reads TGTGCCAGCACCTTGGGGGCCGCCTCCGAGCAGTACTTC. The chain joins TRBV12-3 or TRBV12-4 to TRBJ2-7, with D tentatively TRBD1 (6 bases). Trimming cost V 7 bases and J 6 bases, with 16 bases left between them. The CDR3 contains 13 residues.

This clone has only one observation. The chain employs TRBV6-5 and TRBJ2-7; D unresolved. CDR3 length: 12 residues. Trimming stripped 2 bases from V and 6 bases from J, with 8 bases between. In germline, CDR1 is MNHEY, CDR2 SVGAGI. This CDR3 is CASSYDNSEQYF. The CDR3 DNA follows: TGTGCCAGCAGTTACGATAACAGCGAGCAGTACTTC.

The chain carries TRBV7-2 and TRBJ2-7; D gene ambiguous. The germline V and J ends were trimmed by 3 bases and 1 base, with 4 bases remaining between them. CDR1 and CDR2 (germline): SGHTA, FQGNSA. CDR3 size: 12 residues. CDR3 in DNA: TGTGCCAGCAGCTTCGGGTCCTACGAGCAGTACTTC. Protein: CASSFGSYEQYF.

The chain uses TRBV28 and TRBJ2-7; D gene uncertain. Germline V CDR1 and CDR2: MDHEN, SYDVKM. The CDR3 length is 12 residues. The V end was cut by 4 bases, the J end by 6 bases, with 10 bases between. DNA for the CDR3: TGTGCCAGCAGTTCTGGACGTAGCGAGCAGTACTTC. Protein: CASSSGRSEQYF. The whole variable domain, remainder taken from reference TRBV28 and TRBJ2-7, is DVKVTQSSRYLVKRTGEKVFLECVQDMDHENMFWYRQDPGLGLRLIYFSYDVKMKEKGDIPEGYSVSREKKERFSLILESASTNQTSMYLCASSSGRSEQYFGPGTRLTVT.

A word on this clone: An end of the junction differs from the germline gene, which may be a read error. The chain links TRBV11-2 to TRBJ1-6, with 10 nucleotides matching TRBD1. From germline, CDR1 is SGHAT and CDR2 FQNNGV. The CDR3 has 17 amino acids. The CDR3 nucleotides read TGTGCCAGCAGCCCGTCGACAGGGGGCTCCTTTAATTCACCCCTCCACTTT. This translates into CASSPSTGGSFNSPLHF.

The V and J genes are TRBV4-2 and TRBJ2-3, with D perhaps matching TRBD1 or TRBD2 (5 bases each). V shed 4 bases and J shed 6 bases, with 14 bases lying between them. CDR3 length: 14 amino acids. CDR1 and CDR2 from the germline V gene are LGHNA and YNFKEQ. The CDR3 coding sequence is TGTGCCAGCAGCCCCCGGGAATGGGGGGATACGCAGTATTTT. Amino acid sequence: CASSPREWGDTQYF.

The rearrangement joins TRBV27 to TRBJ1-6; no definite D call. V was clipped by 0 bases and J by 9 bases, with 15 bases between them. The CDR3 is 16 residues long. CDR1 is MNHEY, CDR2 SMNVEV, per germline (reference sequence). The CDR3: CASSLSNGELGSPLHF. The CDR3 DNA reads as TGTGCCAGCAGTTTATCTAATGGGGAGTTGGGTTCACCCCTCCACTTT.

J is TRBJ2-2 and V is TRBV27, with no clear D. Germline V gene lookup returns CDR1 MNHEY and CDR2 SMNVEV (reference sequence). Trimming stripped 3 bases from V and 1 base from J, with 9 bases between. This CDR3 region has 15 residues. The CDR3 DNA reads TGTGCCAGCAGTTTTATGGCAGAGAACACCGGGGAGCTGTTTTTT. Translation: CASSFMAENTGELFF.

The chain employs TRBV20-1 and TRBJ2-7, with a weak D call TRBD1 (5 bases). Germline V gene lookup returns CDR1 DFQATT and CDR2 SNEGSKA (reference sequence). CDR3 length: 14 amino acids. Trimming took 3 bases from V and 5 from J, leaving 17 bases between them. The CDR3, as DNA: TGCAGTGCTAGTACGTTCTCAGGGATCCACGAGCAGTACTTC. As protein: CSASTFSGIHEQYF.

This chain joins TRBV10-3 and TRBJ2-1; D remains unclear. This CDR3 comprises 13 residues. Germline V CDR1 and CDR2: ENHRY, SYGVKD. V shed 7 bases and J shed 6 bases, with 13 bases lying between them. This chain's CDR3 is CAITSSESNEQFF. The CDR3 region has the DNA TGTGCCATCACTAGTTCCGAGTCCAATGAGCAGTTCTTC.

The chain employs TRBV6-2 or TRBV6-3 and TRBJ2-2, with D perhaps TRBD1 (6 bases). Trimming left V 4 bases short and J 0 bases short, with 12 bases between. Germline assignment: CDR1 MNHEY and CDR2 SVGEGT. The CDR3 contains 16 residues. CDR3 sequence (DNA): TGTGCCAGCAGTTCCCACAGGGCCCCGAACACCGGGGAGCTGTTTTTT. Its protein is CASSSHRAPNTGELFF.

J is TRBJ1-2 and V is TRBV28; 10 bases map to TRBD1. The CDR3 spans 16 residues. Per the germline V gene, CDR1 is MDHEN and CDR2 is SYDVKM. The trim removed 2 bases at V and 6 bases at J, leaving 9 bases unmatched. The CDR3 is CASSLDRGRGKNGYTF. In nucleotides, the CDR3 is TGTGCCAGCAGTTTAGACAGGGGGCGGGGGAAGAATGGCTACACCTTC.

The rearrangement joins TRBV11-2 to TRBJ2-1; D may match TRBD1 or TRBD2 (5 bases each). Germline CDR1 reads SGHAT; CDR2 reads FQNNGV. CDR3 length: 16 amino acids. Trimming pared 4 bases from V and 7 bases from J, leaving 20 bases between. The DNA of the CDR3 is TGTGCCAGCAGCTCCCCCGACCGGGGCCGAGGGAATGAGCAGTTCTTC. This codes for CASSSPDRGRGNEQFF.

This sequence joins TRBV19 and TRBJ1-5, with a weak D call TRBD1 (5 bases). This CDR3 is 15 amino acids long. CDR1 LNHDA and CDR2 SQIVND come from the germline V gene (reference sequence). V was clipped by 3 bases and J by 3 bases, with 12 bases between them. The CDR3 DNA reads as TGTGCCAGTAGTATGGGGAGACAGTCCAATCAGCCCCAGCATTTT. Protein product: CASSMGRQSNQPQHF. The full variable domain, its missing parts supplied by reference TRBV19 and TRBJ1-5, is DGGITQSPKYLFRKEGQNVTLSCEQNLNHDAMYWYRQDPGQGLRLIYYSQIVNDFQKGDIAEGYSVSREKKESFPLTVTSAQKNPTAFYLCASSMGRQSNQPQHFGDGTRLSIL.

The V gene is TRBV21-1, the J gene TRBJ2-7; the table's D gene call, TRBD1, was not cross checked with the DNA. TRBV21-1 constitutes a pseudogene. This CDR3 has 15 residues. This chain's CDR3 is CASSKVMAGGSEQYF. Written as DNA, the CDR3 is TGTGCCAGCAGCAAAGTTATGGCAGGGGGCAGCGAGCAGTACTTC.

This rearrangement joins TRBV5-4 to TRBJ2-7, with 9 bases matching TRBD1. V lost 3 bases, J lost 5 bases, and 6 bases stayed unmatched. The CDR3 covers 14 residues. Germline lookup yields CDR1 SGHNT and CDR2 YYREEE (reference sequence). CDR3 bases: TGTGCCAGCAGCTCTGGACAGGGGAGGAACGAGCAGTACTTC. It yields the protein CASSSGQGRNEQYF.

The J gene is TRBJ2-1, the V gene TRBV27; D gene uncertain. CDR1 MNHEY and CDR2 SMNVEV come from the germline V gene (reference sequence). The CDR3 totals 14 residues. The V gene lost 5 bases and the J gene lost 2 bases, with 10 bases spanning the gap. DNA of the CDR3: TGTGCCAGCAGTGCTGACAATCCCTACAATGAGCAGTTCTTC. Residues: CASSADNPYNEQFF.

The J gene is TRBJ2-1, the V gene TRBV18, with D possibly matching TRBD1 (6 bases). V lost 5 bases, J lost 6 bases, and 11 bases lay in between. Germline loops: CDR1 KGHSH, CDR2 LQKENI. The CDR3 totals 13 residues. The CDR3 DNA reads TGTGCCAGCTCAGCGGACAGAGGCAATGAGCAGTTCTTC. This codes for CASSADRGNEQFF.